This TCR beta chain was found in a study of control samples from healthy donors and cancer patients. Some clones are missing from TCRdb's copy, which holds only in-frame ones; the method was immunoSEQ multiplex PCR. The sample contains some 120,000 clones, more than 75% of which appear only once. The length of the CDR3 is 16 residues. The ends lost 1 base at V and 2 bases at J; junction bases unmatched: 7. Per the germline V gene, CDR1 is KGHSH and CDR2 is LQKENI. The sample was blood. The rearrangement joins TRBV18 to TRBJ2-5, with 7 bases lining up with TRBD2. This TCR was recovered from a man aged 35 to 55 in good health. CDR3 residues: CASSPQMGGAQETQYF. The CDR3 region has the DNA TGTGCCAGCTCACCACAGATGGGAGGGGCACAAGAGACCCAGTACTTC.